This TCR beta chain stems from a study of blood T cell repertoires in COVID-19. Study-level background: Sources were T cells, B-cell-depleted T cells, or PBMCs; the material itself was cDNA or gDNA.

Per the authors' pipeline: Reference gene primer amplification gave nucleated cell count estimates. Only in-frame clones appear in the TCRdb table, and some are missing; sequencing was by immunoSEQ multiplex PCR. Clonal size and the V and J genes are those of that table, whereas D and trimming came from the DNA. The sample has around 120,000 clones, 75% to 90% seen once. The V gene's germline CDR1 is MDHEN and CDR2 SYDVKM. V dropped 3 bases and J dropped 4; count of bases not matched to a gene: 4. This CDR3 has 14 amino acids. Sequencing was done on a sample of peripheral blood. The sequence was obtained from a woman older than 75 with acute or convalescent COVID-19. This chain links TRBV28 with TRBJ1-2; 8 bases fit TRBD1. CDR3 amino acids: CASSFAGGSYGYTF. DNA for the CDR3: TGTGCCAGCAGTTTCGCAGGGGGCAGCTATGGCTACACCTTC.